The 23 T cell receptor beta chains in this list originate from one sample, sequenced in a study of cytomegalovirus exposure and HLA in healthy donors. It was with 60 Vbeta and 13 Jbeta primers that the PCR ran. The method was immunoSEQ multiplex PCR; TCRdb's version includes in-frame clones alone and lacks a portion of them. The table lists about 130,000 clones, around 70% of them singletons. Input material: PBMCs. These receptors all come from a man aged 25-45 years in good health and CMV-seropositive.

The CDR3 nucleotides read TGTGCCAGCTCACCCGAGCGGGGCAGCCATGGCTACACCTTC. It is translated as CASSPERGSHGYTF. V is TRBV18 and J is TRBJ1-2, with a weak D call TRBD1 (5 bases). Germline CDR1 is KGHSH and CDR2 is LQKENI. CDR3 size: 14 residues. Deletions cut 3 bases from V and 6 bases from J, with 14 bases between.

V and J are TRBV11-2 and TRBJ2-7; 8 bases fit TRBD2. V trimming: 5 bases; J trimming: 0 bases; junction bases outside the gene matches: 6. CDR3 length: 15 amino acids. Germline CDR1 is SGHAT and CDR2 is FQNNGV. The chain's CDR3 is CASSPTSGFSYEQYF. CDR3 DNA sequence: TGTGCCAGCAGCCCAACTAGCGGCTTCTCCTACGAGCAGTACTTC.

The gene calls are TRBV10-3 and TRBJ2-1; 10 nucleotides line up with TRBD1. Germline V CDR1 and CDR2: ENHRY, SYGVKD. The V gene end was trimmed by 7 bases and the J gene end by 2 bases; junction bases not matched to a gene: 2. This CDR3 region has 14 residues. DNA of the CDR3: TGTGCCATCAAGGGACAGGGGACCTACAATGAGCAGTTCTTC. Protein sequence: CAIKGQGTYNEQFF.

CDR3 in amino acids: CASSLLTPGQDPNEQYF. The CDR3, as DNA: TGTGCCAGCAGCTTACTTACACCGGGACAGGACCCGAACGAGCAGTACTTC. The rearrangement links TRBV7-9 to TRBJ2-7, with 8 positions matching TRBD1. The germline V gene has CDR1 SEHNR and CDR2 FQNEAQ (reference sequence). J lost 5 bases, V lost 2 bases, and 14 bases had no gene match. This CDR3 has 17 amino acids.

The rearrangement uses TRBV5-6 and TRBJ1-2, with 7 bases matching TRBD1. V was clipped by 5 bases and J by 5 bases; unmatched bases: 3. CDR1 SGHDT and CDR2 YYEEEE come from the germline V gene. This CDR3 contains 12 residues. The CDR3 loop reads CASRGTVYGYTF. The CDR3 nucleotides are TGTGCCAGCAGAGGGACAGTTTATGGCTACACCTTC.

The genes are TRBV5-1 and TRBJ2-1; 8 bases align to TRBD2. CDR1 SGHRS and CDR2 YFSETQ come from the germline V gene. The trim removed 0 bases at V and 6 bases at J, leaving 8 bases unmatched. This CDR3 spans 16 amino acids. This chain's CDR3 is CASSLGGSGRINEQFF. In DNA form, the CDR3 reads TGCGCCAGCAGCTTGGGGGGGAGCGGGAGAATCAATGAGCAGTTCTTC.

The sample holds a few counts of this clone. The chain uses TRBV6-1 and TRBJ2-2, with TRBD2 matching over 8 bases. J lost 7 bases, V lost 6 bases, and 7 bases had no gene match. Germline CDR1 reads MNHNS; CDR2 reads SASEGT. The CDR3 has 14 amino acids. In nucleotides, the CDR3 is TGTGCCAGCAGCTCGGGACTAGAGAGCGGGGAGCTGTTTTTT. It yields the protein CASSSGLESGELFF.

The chain combines TRBV9 with TRBJ2-2; D gene ambiguous. The V and J ends lost 0 bases and 6 bases respectively, with 9 bases between them. Germline assignment: CDR1 SGDLS and CDR2 YYNGEE. The CDR3 length is 14 residues. This chain's CDR3 is CASSVAYPPGELFF. For the CDR3, the DNA is TGTGCCAGCAGCGTAGCCTATCCCCCCGGGGAGCTGTTTTTT.

This clone was found once. The rearrangement uses TRBV9 and TRBJ2-2; D perhaps matches TRBD1 (5 bases). The germline V and J ends were trimmed by 3 bases and 4 bases, with 13 bases remaining between them. The CDR3 runs 15 residues. The germline gives CDR1 SGDLS, CDR2 YYNGEE. The CDR3 spells CASSGRVPVTGELFF. The CDR3 DNA follows: TGTGCCAGCAGCGGCAGGGTACCCGTCACCGGGGAGCTGTTTTTT.

The genes are TRBV27 and TRBJ2-3; TRBD1 agrees at 8 bases. V was clipped by 4 bases and J by 0 bases; unmatched bases: 9. The CDR3 extends over 17 amino acids. Germline V CDR1 and CDR2: MNHEY, SMNVEV (reference sequence). DNA of the CDR3: TGTGCCAGCAGTTGGCTAACAGGGGGTTCTAGCACAGATACGCAGTATTTT. Its protein is CASSWLTGGSSTDTQYF.

The chain links TRBV6-5 to TRBJ2-3; TRBD2 agrees at 8 bases. This CDR3 is built from 15 residues. Per germline, CDR1 MNHEY and CDR2 SVGAGI. The V segment lost 0 bases and the J segment 4 bases; nucleotides outside the gene matches: 3. As DNA, the CDR3 is TGTGCCAGCAGTTACTCAGGGACTAGGCCAGATACGCAGTATTTT. Amino acids: CASSYSGTRPDTQYF.

This rearrangement joins TRBV6-5 to TRBJ2-5; D is possibly TRBD2 (5 bases). This CDR3 has 15 residues. V was clipped by 5 bases and J by 3 bases, with 16 bases between them. Per germline, CDR1 MNHEY and CDR2 SVGAGI. In DNA form, the CDR3 reads TGTGCCAGCAGTAGGGATACTAGGAGGAAAGAGACCCAGTACTTC. It encodes CASSRDTRRKETQYF.

The genes are TRBV4-1 and TRBJ2-5; D unresolved. The CDR3 totals 15 residues. Trimming stripped 1 base from V and 1 base from J, with 10 bases between. Germline V CDR1 and CDR2: MGHRA, YSYEKL. CDR3 bases: TGCGCCAGCAGCCAAGGGGTTGCAGGCCAAGAGACCCAGTACTTC. Its protein product is CASSQGVAGQETQYF.

The chain is built from TRBV7-9 and TRBJ1-3; no reliable D call. The length of the CDR3 is 13 residues. Trimming stripped 1 base from V and 10 bases from J, with 11 bases between. Germline V lookup: CDR1 SEHNR, CDR2 FQNEAQ (reference sequence). The CDR3 coding sequence is TGTGCCAGCAGCTTAGAAACCTATCGTACCATATATTTT. Translating it yields CASSLETYRTIYF.

This clone was observed a handful of times. The chain links TRBV5-1 to TRBJ1-1; D might be TRBD1 (6 bases). The CDR3 loop spans 13 amino acids. Germline V gene lookup returns CDR1 SGHRS and CDR2 YFSETQ. V was pared by 4 bases and J by 4 bases, with 11 bases between. The CDR3 DNA reads as TGCGCCAGCAGCAACAGGGACCTCACTGAAGCTTTCTTT. This encodes CASSNRDLTEAFF.

The CDR3 here is CASSIEGRQLETQYF. The CDR3 nucleotides are TGTGCCAGCAGCATAGAAGGAAGACAGCTGGAGACCCAGTACTTC. The gene calls are TRBV9 and TRBJ2-5, with a tentative D call TRBD1 (5 bases). This CDR3 contains 15 residues. V gave up 4 bases and J gave up 5 bases, with 18 bases separating them. CDR1 and CDR2 from the germline V gene are SGDLS and YYNGEE.

The genes are TRBV9 and TRBJ2-3; TRBD2 might be the D (6 bases). Germline loops: CDR1 SGDLS, CDR2 YYNGEE. Trimming cost V 0 bases and J 4 bases, with 15 bases left between them. The CDR3 covers 16 residues. The CDR3 reads CASSVGRVGGPDTQYF. The CDR3 bases are TGTGCCAGCAGCGTAGGGAGGGTAGGAGGCCCAGATACGCAGTATTTT.

The rearrangement joins TRBV2 to TRBJ2-1; possible D gene TRBD2, 5 bases. This CDR3 comprises 14 residues. V gave up 7 bases and J gave up 2 bases, with 12 bases separating them. Germline lookup yields CDR1 SNHLY and CDR2 FYNNEI. CDR3 region: CASNRLATYNEQFF. The CDR3 DNA sequence: TGTGCCAGCAATAGGCTAGCAACCTACAATGAGCAGTTCTTC.

The chain combines TRBV4-2 with TRBJ2-7; 12 positions match TRBD2. Germline assignment: CDR1 LGHNA and CDR2 YNFKEQ. The trim removed 2 bases at V and 6 bases at J, leaving 5 bases unmatched. The CDR3 is 15 amino acids. The CDR3 DNA sequence: TGTGCCAGCAGCCAACCACTAGCGGGAGGTTTCGAGCAGTACTTC. Protein product: CASSQPLAGGFEQYF.

The chain has TRBV15 and TRBJ2-2; no clear D. The CDR3 is 15 amino acids. Trimming removed 0 bases at V and 3 bases at J, with 8 bases between. Germline CDR1 is LNHNV and CDR2 is YYDKDF (reference sequence). The CDR3 DNA sequence: TGTGCCACCAGCAGAGATGGGCTTTACACCGGGGAGCTGTTTTTT. It encodes CATSRDGLYTGELFF.

The chain links TRBV10-3 to TRBJ2-3; 7 positions agree with TRBD2. The CDR3 length is 15 residues. V lost 3 bases to trimming and J lost 0 bases; unmatched junction nucleotides: 3. Germline V gene data show CDR1 as ENHRY and CDR2 as SYGVKD. The chain's CDR3 is CAISDRLASTDTQYF. The CDR3, as DNA: TGTGCCATCAGTGACAGACTAGCTAGCACAGATACGCAGTATTTT.

This clone came up once. The chain combines TRBV5-6 with TRBJ2-7, with a possible D match to TRBD1 (5 bases). The V gene's germline CDR1 is SGHDT and CDR2 YYEEEE. V lost 3 bases and J lost 3, with 10 bases in between. The CDR3 extends over 13 amino acids. Written as DNA, the CDR3 is TGTGCCAGCAGCTGGGGCAGGAACTACGAGCAGTACTTC. Translating gives CASSWGRNYEQYF. The full variable domain, rest sourced from reference TRBV5-6 and TRBJ2-7, is DAGVTQSPTHLIKTRGQQVTLRCSPKSGHDTVSWYQQALGQGPQFIFQYYEEEERQRGNFPDRFSGHQFPNYSSELNVNALLLGDSALYLCASSWGRNYEQYFGPGTRLTVT.

This chain joins TRBV19 and TRBJ1-5; D is unresolved. There are 18 residues in the CDR3. Germline V gives CDR1 LNHDA, CDR2 SQIVND (reference sequence). V gave up 3 bases and J gave up 7 bases, with 25 bases separating them. The CDR3 sequence is CASSMDVAGRARGQPQHF. In DNA, the CDR3 is TGTGCCAGTAGTATGGACGTGGCGGGAAGAGCTCGGGGACAGCCCCAGCATTTT.